A single sample is the source of the 21 T cell receptor beta chains below, sequenced in a study of cytomegalovirus exposure and HLA in healthy donors. PCR used 60 Vbeta primers and 13 Jbeta primers. The assay was immunoSEQ multiplex PCR, and TCRdb's table has in-frame clones only and misses some. This sample's clone table lists approximately 120,000 clones. Sequenced: PBMCs. The source is a man aged 30-40 years in good health and CMV-seronegative.

The rearrangement links TRBV7-3 to TRBJ2-3, with TRBD1 matching 8 bases. Germline CDR1 and CDR2: SGHTA and FQGTGA. V lost 2 bases to trimming and J lost 3 bases; unmatched junction nucleotides: 4. This CDR3 is built from 15 residues. The CDR3 DNA sequence: TGTGCCAGCAGCTTAGACAGGGGAGGAACAGATACGCAGTATTTT. Protein sequence: CASSLDRGGTDTQYF. Supplemented by reference TRBV7-3 and TRBJ2-3, the full variable domain reads GAGVSQTPSNKVTEKGKYVELRCDPISGHTALYWYRQSLGQGPEFLIYFQGTGAADDSGLPNDRFFAVRPEGSVSTLKIQRTERGDSAVYLCASSLDRGGTDTQYFGPGTRLTVL.

V usage is TRBV12-5 and J usage is TRBJ1-2, with D tentatively TRBD1 (5 bases). Per the germline V gene, CDR1 is LGHNT and CDR2 is FRNRAP. This CDR3 spans 14 amino acids. V lost 0 bases and J 7 bases, leaving 12 bases between the germline ends. CDR3 coding DNA: TGTGCTAGTGGTTTGGTACCGGGGGACCCTGGCTACACCTTC. The encoded protein is CASGLVPGDPGYTF.

V gene TRBV5-1 combines with J gene TRBJ2-7; 7 positions match TRBD2. V was pared by 2 bases and J by 0 bases, with 5 bases of the junction left unmatched. Germline V gives CDR1 SGHRS, CDR2 YFSETQ. This CDR3 contains 15 residues. CDR3 residues: CASSFFGGSSYEQYF. The CDR3, as DNA: TGCGCCAGCAGCTTCTTTGGCGGGAGCTCCTACGAGCAGTACTTC.

This chain joins TRBV19 and TRBJ2-2; D ambiguous. The CDR3 spans 11 residues. The V end lost 5 bases, the J end lost 8 bases, and 6 bases lay between the germline ends. The germline V gene has CDR1 LNHDA and CDR2 SQIVND (reference sequence). DNA for the CDR3: TGTGCCAGTAGTGGTAGTGGGGAGCTGTTTTTT. Translating gives CASSGSGELFF.

The rearrangement uses TRBV6-4 and TRBJ2-2; 7 nucleotides agree with TRBD1. J was trimmed by 3 bases and V by 6 bases; bases with no gene match: 4. The CDR3 loop spans 14 amino acids. Germline assignment: CDR1 MRHNA and CDR2 SNTAGT. DNA of the CDR3: TGTGCCAGCAGACCAACAGGGGACACCGGGGAGCTGTTTTTT. As protein: CASRPTGDTGELFF.

The chain links TRBV5-1 to TRBJ2-5; 7 nucleotides agree with TRBD1. Per germline, CDR1 SGHRS and CDR2 YFSETQ. V shed 0 bases and J 3 bases; nucleotides not matched to a gene: 2. The CDR3 totals 14 residues. The CDR3 region has the DNA TGCGCCAGCAGCTTGGGGACAGGAGAAGAGACCCAGTACTTC. It yields the protein CASSLGTGEETQYF.

The J gene is TRBJ2-5, the V gene TRBV7-9; perhaps TRBD2 as D (5 bases). CDR3 length equals 12 residues. Germline loops: CDR1 SEHNR, CDR2 FQNEAQ (reference sequence). V lost 4 bases and J lost 4, with 7 bases in between. CDR3 residues: CASSSEGETQYF. In nucleotides, the CDR3 is TGTGCCAGCAGCTCCGAGGGAGAGACCCAGTACTTC. The full variable domain, in which reference TRBV7-9 and TRBJ2-5 provide the parts outside the CDR3, is DTGVSQNPRHKITKRGQNVTFRCDPISEHNRLYWYRQTLGQGPEFLTYFQNEAQLEKSRLLSDRFSAERPKGSFSTLEIQRTEQGDSAMYLCASSSEGETQYFGPGTRLLVL.

The genes are TRBV30 and TRBJ2-1, with 7 bases aligning to TRBD2. Germline CDR1 and CDR2: GTSNPN and SVGIG (reference sequence). The trim removed 0 bases at V and 0 bases at J, leaving 2 bases unmatched. The CDR3 contains 15 residues. DNA for the CDR3: TGTGCCTGGAGTGTGGCTAGCGGCTCCTACAATGAGCAGTTCTTC. Encoded protein: CAWSVASGSYNEQFF.

V gene TRBV4-1 combines with J gene TRBJ2-2; a possible D gene is TRBD1 (6 bases). Germline CDR1 is MGHRA and CDR2 is YSYEKL. V lost 6 bases, J lost 6 bases, and 14 bases lay in between. The CDR3 has 14 residues. The CDR3 DNA reads TGCGCCAGCAGGCCAGGACAGCACGCCGGGGAGCTGTTTTTT. The encoded protein is CASRPGQHAGELFF.

The rearrangement joins TRBV6-6 to TRBJ2-1, with TRBD1 identical over 7 bases. CDR3 length: 14 residues. The germline V gene has CDR1 MNHNY and CDR2 SVGAGI (reference sequence). V shed 5 bases and J 5 bases; nucleotides not matched to a gene: 6. CDR3 nucleotide sequence: TGTGCCAGCAGTGCCGACAGGGACCACAATGAGCAGTTCTTC. Translated, it gives CASSADRDHNEQFF.

The genes are TRBV2 and TRBJ2-7; possible D gene TRBD1, 5 bases. Between the trimmed V and J ends, which lost 4 bases and 7 bases, there was a span of 14 bases. CDR3 length equals 13 residues. CDR1 and CDR2 from the germline V gene are SNHLY and FYNNEI. CDR3 DNA: TGTGCCAGCAGTGGGTTCAGGGAAGGGGAGCAGTACTTC. Its protein product is CASSGFREGEQYF.

J is TRBJ1-5 and V is TRBV4-1, with D perhaps matching TRBD1 (6 bases). The CDR3 covers 15 residues. Germline V CDR1 and CDR2: MGHRA, YSYEKL. The V end was cut by 4 bases, the J end by 6 bases, with 16 bases between. CDR3: CASSPLSGGLQPQHF. CDR3 bases: TGCGCCAGCAGCCCCCTTAGTGGGGGCCTTCAGCCCCAGCATTTT.

The chain has TRBV28 and TRBJ1-5; no clear D. Trimming took off 4 bases at V and 6 bases at J, with 10 bases between the two ends. Germline V gene data show CDR1 as MDHEN and CDR2 as SYDVKM. The CDR3 contains 13 residues. The CDR3 region is CASSSSDFQPQHF. CDR3 coding DNA: TGTGCCAGCAGTTCCTCCGACTTTCAGCCCCAGCATTTT.

The chain combines TRBV4-1 with TRBJ1-2; 12 bases align to TRBD1. V trimming: 4 bases; J trimming: 2 bases; junction bases outside the gene matches: 20. This CDR3 spans 21 amino acids. The germline gives CDR1 MGHRA, CDR2 YSYEKL. The CDR3 coding sequence is TGCGCCAGCAGCCGGGGAGCTTTCTCCGGGACAGGGGGCCTTGGAAACTATGGCTACACCTTC. Encoded protein: CASSRGAFSGTGGLGNYGYTF.

The rearrangement uses TRBV28 and TRBJ1-2; 10 bases agree with TRBD1. This CDR3 has 19 residues. The ends lost 3 bases at V and 2 bases at J; junction bases unmatched: 15. Germline CDR1 MDHEN, CDR2 SYDVKM. The DNA of the CDR3 is TGTGCCAGCAGTTTTCTCAATCCGGGACAGGGGCCCAAGAACTATGGCTACACCTTC. It is translated as CASSFLNPGQGPKNYGYTF.

The chain links TRBV18 to TRBJ2-7; 10 bases align to TRBD2. V shed 3 bases and J 4 bases; nucleotides not matched to a gene: 3. This CDR3 is built from 14 residues. Germline V gene sequence: CDR1 KGHSH, CDR2 LQKENI. CDR3: CASSPSSGSYEQYF. DNA for the CDR3: TGTGCCAGCTCACCCTCTAGCGGGAGTTACGAGCAGTACTTC.

J is TRBJ2-2 and V is TRBV5-1, with D perhaps TRBD1 (6 bases). CDR3 length equals 14 residues. Germline CDR1 is SGHRS and CDR2 is YFSETQ. V lost 0 bases, J lost 7 bases, and 10 bases lay in between. Here the CDR3 DNA reads TGCGCCAGCAGCTTGGACAGGGCGGGCGGGGAGCTGTTTTTT. This encodes CASSLDRAGGELFF.

The chain has TRBV4-1 and TRBJ2-7; the D gene is possibly TRBD1 (6 bases). V was cut by 1 base and J by 1 base, with 11 bases left in between. Germline assignment: CDR1 MGHRA and CDR2 YSYEKL. The CDR3 length is 15 residues. The CDR3 sequence: CASSQGLQGSYEQYF. The CDR3 nucleotides are TGCGCCAGCAGCCAAGGACTACAGGGTTCCTACGAGCAGTACTTC.

The chain joins TRBV5-1 to TRBJ1-2; 7 nucleotides line up with TRBD1. The germline V gene has CDR1 SGHRS and CDR2 YFSETQ. The trim removed 4 bases at V and 7 bases at J, leaving 10 bases unmatched. The CDR3 totals 14 residues. The CDR3 sequence is CASSPTGTVVGYTF. In DNA form, the CDR3 reads TGCGCCAGCAGCCCTACCGGGACAGTGGTTGGCTACACCTTC.

The chain is built from TRBV7-9 and TRBJ2-7; the match to TRBD2 covers 9 bases. The length of the CDR3 is 16 residues. Germline assignment: CDR1 SEHNR and CDR2 FQNEAQ (reference sequence). V lost 8 bases to trimming and J lost 6 bases; unmatched junction nucleotides: 17. CDR3 loop: CASQAGGARNSGEQYF. DNA for the CDR3: TGTGCCAGCCAGGCGGGAGGGGCGCGCAATTCGGGCGAGCAGTACTTC.

This sequence joins TRBV19 and TRBJ2-5; 8 bases are shared with TRBD1. The germline V gene has CDR1 LNHDA and CDR2 SQIVND (reference sequence). V dropped 5 bases and J dropped 5; count of bases not matched to a gene: 10. The CDR3 loop spans 15 amino acids. CDR3 residues: CASSHSGTGLETQYF. CDR3 DNA sequence: TGTGCCAGTAGTCACTCCGGGACAGGCCTCGAGACCCAGTACTTC.